Sequencing of this TCR beta chain was carried out in a study of cytomegalovirus exposure and HLA in healthy donors. Across the study: Earlier sequencing of about 179 million T cells yielded 95 million to 120 million unique TCR beta sequences.

The CDR3 spans 16 residues. The V and J ends lost 1 base and 0 bases respectively, with 12 bases between them. Germline assignment: CDR1 SEHNR and CDR2 FQNEAQ (reference sequence). The study sampled nominally healthy donors, though unrecorded immune exposures were likely. With 60 Vbeta and 13 Jbeta primers, the PCR was carried out. Here immunoSEQ multiplex PCR was the method, and the copy in TCRdb shows in-frame clones only, minus some. The repertoire holds about 120,000 clones, about 78% seen once, with less than 4.5% in the top ten. Study conclusions and caveats: TRBV6-2, TRBV6-3 and some other V segments were excluded as indistinguishable. Later analysis identified a missense DCLRE1C variant that was linked to TCR beta V- and J-gene trimming.

About this clone itself: What it binds is unknown.

This rearrangement joins TRBV7-9 to TRBJ2-5; D perhaps matches TRBD1 (6 bases). Sequenced material: PBMCs. This receptor was identified in a man aged 25 to 40 in good health and CMV-seronegative. CDR3 amino acids: CASSLGGGINQETQYF. CDR3 in DNA: TGTGCCAGCAGCTTAGGAGGGGGTATTAACCAAGAGACCCAGTACTTC.